This note documents a single T cell receptor beta chain sequence. These data are taken from a study of cytomegalovirus exposure and HLA in healthy donors. Germline CDR1 is MNHEY and CDR2 is SMNVEV (reference sequence). With 2 bases clipped from V and 5 bases from J, the junction kept 8 bases outside the gene matches. This CDR3 spans 16 amino acids. PCR amplification relied on 60 Vbeta primers (plus 13 Jbeta primers). Sequencing was performed with immunoSEQ multiplex PCR; in TCRdb, only in-frame clones are kept and a portion is missing. The sample lists roughly 140,000 clones; around 84% were seen once.

The chain has TRBV27 and TRBJ2-1; 8 positions match TRBD2. The clonotype was recovered from a boy aged 2-9 years in good health and CMV-seronegative. The sample taken for sequencing was PBMCs. In DNA, the CDR3 is TGTGCCAGCAGTTTAATTAGAGCGGGAGTCCACAATGAGCAGTTCTTC. Its translation: CASSLIRAGVHNEQFF.